One sample yielded the 21 T cell receptor beta chains listed below, sequenced in a study of blood T cell repertoires in COVID-19. TCRdb's table, derived via immunoSEQ multiplex PCR, lists solely in-frame clones and lacks some. The table lists hundreds of thousands of clones, approximately 86% of them singletons. Sequenced: peripheral blood. The receptors stem from a human donor in a cohort sampled during active COVID-19.

This rearrangement joins TRBV15 to TRBJ2-1, with 9 nucleotides matching TRBD2. CDR1 is LNHNV and CDR2 is YYDKDF in the germline V gene (reference sequence). The ends lost 3 bases at V and 3 bases at J; junction bases unmatched: 9. The CDR3 is made up of 17 amino acids. The CDR3: CATSSRAGLASYNEQFF. The CDR3 DNA sequence: TGTGCCACCAGCAGCCGGGCGGGACTAGCAAGCTACAATGAGCAGTTCTTC. The variable domain in full, completed from reference TRBV15 and TRBJ2-1, reads DAMVIQNPRYQVTQFGKPVTLSCSQTLNHNVMYWYQQKSSQAPKLLFHYYDKDFNNEADTPDNFQSRRPNTSFCFLDIRSPGLGDTAMYLCATSSRAGLASYNEQFFGPGTRLTVL.

The chain has TRBV4-1 and TRBJ1-2; no firm D call. Deletions cut 1 base from V and 1 base from J, with 7 bases between. The CDR3 length is 14 residues. Germline CDR1 reads MGHRA; CDR2 reads YSYEKL. As DNA, the CDR3 is TGCGCCAGCAGCCAAGTTAGCAGTAACTATGGCTACACCTTC. Protein: CASSQVSSNYGYTF.

In this sample, this clone turned up a few times. The genes are TRBV11-2 and TRBJ1-6; the match to TRBD1 covers 9 bases. Germline assignment: CDR1 SGHAT and CDR2 FQNNGV. After removal of 3 bases from V and 9 bases from J, the junction contained 6 bases not matched to a gene. The CDR3 runs to 15 residues. CDR3 residues: CASSFETGGFSPLHF. In nucleotides, the CDR3 is TGTGCCAGCAGCTTTGAGACAGGGGGTTTTTCACCCCTCCACTTT.

The chain employs TRBV3-1 (or the pseudogene TRBV3-2) and TRBJ2-3; D is perhaps TRBD1 (5 bases). CDR1 and CDR2 (germline): LGHDT, YNNKEL (reference sequence). V was shortened by 0 bases and J by 11 bases, with 12 bases between the two germline ends. CDR3 length equals 13 residues. The CDR3 nucleotides read TGTGCCAGCAGCCAAGACCAGGGTAACGGGCAGTATTTT. Translated, it gives CASSQDQGNGQYF.

J is TRBJ1-2 and V is TRBV9, with TRBD1 identical over 9 bases. With V trimmed by 5 bases and J by 4 bases, 9 bases remained unmatched. The CDR3 consists of 15 residues. Germline V CDR1 and CDR2: SGDLS, YYNGEE. In DNA form, the CDR3 reads TGTGCCAGCAGGGCCGGACAGGGGACGGGCTATGGCTACACCTTC. It yields the protein CASRAGQGTGYGYTF.

The rearrangement uses TRBV6-2 or TRBV6-3 and TRBJ1-3, with 9 bases aligning to TRBD1. Unmatched junction bases numbered 8, after V lost 6 bases and J lost 2 bases. This CDR3 region has 16 residues. Germline loops: CDR1 MNHEY, CDR2 SVGEGT. The CDR3 here is CASSGSGQGPGNTIYF. In DNA, the CDR3 is TGTGCCAGCAGCGGATCGGGACAGGGCCCTGGAAACACCATATATTTT.

V usage is TRBV6-2 or TRBV6-3 and J usage is TRBJ2-1; 7 bases agree with TRBD2. This CDR3 spans 13 amino acids. In germline, CDR1 is MNHEY, CDR2 SVGEGT. After removal of 5 bases from V and 5 bases from J, the junction contained 3 bases not matched to a gene. This CDR3 is CASSRLADNEQFF. DNA for the CDR3: TGTGCCAGCAGTCGTCTAGCGGACAATGAGCAGTTCTTC.

The rearrangement uses TRBV29-1 and TRBJ1-2; 10 bases are shared with TRBD1. The CDR3 has 13 amino acids. Trimming took 1 base from V and 8 from J; bases not matched to a gene: 4. Germline V CDR1 and CDR2: SQVTM, ANQGSEA. The CDR3 DNA sequence: TGCAGCGTTGAAGGACAGGGGGCTGGGGGCTACACCTTC. This codes for CSVEGQGAGGYTF.

The CDR3 loop reads CASSSRLAGEYEQYF. CDR3 DNA sequence: TGTGCCAGCAGTTCTCGACTAGCGGGAGAGTACGAGCAGTACTTC. The chain uses TRBV6-5 and TRBJ2-7; TRBD2 agrees at 12 bases. Germline V CDR1 and CDR2: MNHEY, SVGAGI. This CDR3 has 15 residues. Trimming took 4 bases from V and 4 from J; bases not matched to a gene: 5.

In this sample, this clone turned up once. The chain uses TRBV7-3 and TRBJ2-5; TRBD1 matches 8 bases. Germline CDR1 and CDR2: SGHTA and FQGTGA. J lost 2 bases, V lost 6 bases, and 8 bases had no gene match. The CDR3 extends over 15 amino acids. CDR3 loop: CASSPDRGFQETQYF. As DNA, the CDR3 is TGTGCCAGCAGTCCTGACAGGGGATTTCAAGAGACCCAGTACTTC.

The CDR3 coding sequence is TGTGCCAGCAGTATTCTCGGGGGTCCCTACGAGCAGTACTTC. Protein product: CASSILGGPYEQYF. The gene calls are TRBV6-2 or TRBV6-3 and TRBJ2-7; TRBD2 is a possible D gene (6 bases). The CDR3 runs to 14 residues. V was pared by 5 bases and J by 2 bases, with 13 bases between. Germline-derived CDR1 and CDR2 are MNHEY and SVGEGT.

The chain joins TRBV4-3 to TRBJ2-1, with 11 positions matching TRBD2. The CDR3 consists of 16 residues. The trim removed 4 bases at V and 2 bases at J, leaving 4 bases unmatched. The germline gives CDR1 LGHNA, CDR2 YSLEER. This CDR3 is CASSLGLAGTYNEQFF. In nucleotides, the CDR3 is TGCGCCAGCAGCCTAGGACTAGCGGGCACCTACAATGAGCAGTTCTTC.

The gene calls are TRBV19 and TRBJ2-7, with TRBD2 matching 12 bases. Unmatched junction bases numbered 6, after V lost 4 bases and J lost 2 bases. The V gene's germline CDR1 is LNHDA and CDR2 SQIVND (reference sequence). The CDR3 consists of 16 residues. The CDR3 DNA reads TGTGCCAGTAGTAACGGACTAGCGGGGACGGCCTACGAGCAGTACTTC. This sequence encodes CASSNGLAGTAYEQYF.

The V call is TRBV4-3, the J call TRBJ2-3; D is uncertain. Per the germline V gene, CDR1 is LGHNA and CDR2 is YSLEER. Trimming cost V 4 bases and J 3 bases, with 8 bases left between them. CDR3 length equals 13 residues. The CDR3 region has the DNA TGCGCCAGCAGCCCCCCAGGAACAGATACGCAGTATTTT. As protein: CASSPPGTDTQYF.

The rearrangement uses TRBV4-1 and TRBJ1-4; the D gene is possibly TRBD1 (6 bases). Germline loops: CDR1 MGHRA, CDR2 YSYEKL. CDR3 length: 16 residues. With 1 base removed from V and 11 bases from J, the gap between germline ends came to 20 bases. The CDR3 reads CASSQGPKGGMGKLFF. CDR3 DNA sequence: TGCGCCAGCAGCCAAGGGCCCAAGGGGGGGATGGGGAAACTGTTTTTT.

J is TRBJ2-2 and V is TRBV30, with 7 bases matching TRBD2. Germline V gene lookup returns CDR1 GTSNPN and CDR2 SVGIG (reference sequence). The CDR3 runs 13 residues. With V trimmed by 2 bases and J by 8 bases, 5 bases remained unmatched. CDR3 DNA: TGTGCCTGGAGTAGCGGGGTTTCGGGGGAGCTGTTTTTT. Its translation: CAWSSGVSGELFF.

This sequence joins TRBV6-2 or TRBV6-3 and TRBJ1-6, with D unclear. V dropped 2 bases and J dropped 4 bases, with 12 bases sitting between them. CDR3 length equals 16 residues. The V gene's germline CDR1 is MNHEY and CDR2 SVGEGT. The CDR3 region is CASSYNGGGYNSPLHF. In DNA, the CDR3 is TGTGCCAGCAGTTACAACGGCGGTGGGTATAATTCACCCCTCCACTTT.

In DNA form, the CDR3 reads TGTGCCAGCTCACCACCGGGACAGGGAGTGGGGGGCAATCAGCCCCAGCATTTT. Residues: CASSPPGQGVGGNQPQHF. The V call is TRBV18, the J call TRBJ1-5; 9 positions match TRBD1. V dropped 0 bases and J dropped 2; count of bases not matched to a gene: 8. CDR1 is KGHSH and CDR2 is LQKENI in the germline V gene. There are 18 residues in the CDR3.

The chain uses TRBV4-2 and TRBJ2-7, with 7 nucleotides matching TRBD1. Germline assignment: CDR1 LGHNA and CDR2 YNFKEQ. With 4 bases clipped from V and 4 bases from J, the junction kept 10 bases outside the gene matches. This CDR3 contains 15 residues. In DNA form, the CDR3 reads TGTGCCAGCAGCCGAGGACAGGAGGAACCTTACGAGCAGTACTTC. It yields the protein CASSRGQEEPYEQYF.

J is TRBJ2-2 and V is TRBV27, with 11 positions matching TRBD2. V dropped 5 bases and J dropped 1; count of bases not matched to a gene: 3. This CDR3 has 16 residues. Germline loops: CDR1 MNHEY, CDR2 SMNVEV (reference sequence). CDR3 region: CASSPGLAENTGELFF. The CDR3 coding sequence is TGTGCCAGCAGTCCGGGACTAGCGGAGAACACCGGGGAGCTGTTTTTT.

The chain joins TRBV13 to TRBJ1-1; D may be TRBD1 (6 bases). Germline values: CDR1 PRHDT, CDR2 FYEKMQ (reference sequence). The CDR3 sequence is 15 residues long. V was trimmed by 0 bases and J by 5 bases, leaving 13 bases between them. The chain's CDR3 is CASSLGGGAGTEAFF. CDR3 nucleotides: TGTGCCAGCAGCTTAGGAGGGGGGGCTGGGACTGAAGCTTTCTTT.